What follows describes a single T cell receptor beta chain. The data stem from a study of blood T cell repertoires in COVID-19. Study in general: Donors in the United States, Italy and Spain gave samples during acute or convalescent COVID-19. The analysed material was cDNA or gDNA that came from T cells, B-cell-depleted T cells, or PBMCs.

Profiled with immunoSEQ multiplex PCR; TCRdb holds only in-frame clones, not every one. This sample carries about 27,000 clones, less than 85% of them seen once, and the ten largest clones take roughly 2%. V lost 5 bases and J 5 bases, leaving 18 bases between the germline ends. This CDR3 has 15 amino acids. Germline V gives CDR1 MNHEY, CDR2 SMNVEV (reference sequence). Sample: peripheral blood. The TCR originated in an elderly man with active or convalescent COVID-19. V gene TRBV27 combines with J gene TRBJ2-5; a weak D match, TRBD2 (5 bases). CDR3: CASSPSAAIKETQYF. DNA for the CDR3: TGTGCCAGCAGTCCCTCAGCGGCCATAAAGGAGACCCAGTACTTC.